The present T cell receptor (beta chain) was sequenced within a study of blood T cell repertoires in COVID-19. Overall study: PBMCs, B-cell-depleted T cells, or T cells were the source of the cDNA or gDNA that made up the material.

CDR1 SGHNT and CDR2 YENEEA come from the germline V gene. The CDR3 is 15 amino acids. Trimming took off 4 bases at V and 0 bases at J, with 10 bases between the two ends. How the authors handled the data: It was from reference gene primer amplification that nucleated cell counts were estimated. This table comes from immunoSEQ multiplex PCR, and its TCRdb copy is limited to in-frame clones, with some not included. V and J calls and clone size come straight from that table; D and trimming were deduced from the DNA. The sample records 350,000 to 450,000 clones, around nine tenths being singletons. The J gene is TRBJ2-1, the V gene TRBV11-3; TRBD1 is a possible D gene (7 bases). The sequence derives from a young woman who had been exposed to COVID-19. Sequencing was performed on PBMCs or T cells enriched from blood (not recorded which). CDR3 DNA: TGTGCCAGCAGCTCGCAGGGGGGCTCCTACAATGAGCAGTTCTTC. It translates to CASSSQGGSYNEQFF.